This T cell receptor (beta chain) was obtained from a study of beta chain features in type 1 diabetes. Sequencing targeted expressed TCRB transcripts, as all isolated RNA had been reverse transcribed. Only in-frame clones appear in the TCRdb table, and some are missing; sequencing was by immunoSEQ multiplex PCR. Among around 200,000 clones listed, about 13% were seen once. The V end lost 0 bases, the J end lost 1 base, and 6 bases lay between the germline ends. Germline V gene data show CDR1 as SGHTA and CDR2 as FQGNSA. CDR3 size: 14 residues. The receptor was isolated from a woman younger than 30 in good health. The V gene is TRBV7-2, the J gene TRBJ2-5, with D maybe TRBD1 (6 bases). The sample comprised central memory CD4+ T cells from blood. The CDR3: CASSLAGAQETQYF. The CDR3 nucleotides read TGTGCCAGCAGCTTAGCGGGGGCCCAAGAGACCCAGTACTTC.